One sample yielded the 18 T cell receptor beta chains listed below, sequenced in a study of shared clonotypes between healthy human individuals. The protocol was immunoSEQ multiplex PCR, while the TCRdb copy is restricted to in-frame clones and leaves out a portion. The sample records a few million clones, roughly nine tenths being singletons. Sequences were obtained from naive CD4+ T cells sorted from blood. Indicated subset: CD45RA+ positively selected. Every receptor here comes from a man aged 18 to 35 in good health.

The V gene is TRBV6-6, the J gene TRBJ2-3; no firm D call. CDR1 is MNHNY, CDR2 SVGAGI, per germline (reference sequence). The CDR3 has 15 residues. V lost 2 bases and J lost 2, with 11 bases in between. CDR3 protein: CASSYGRAYTDTQYF. In DNA form, the CDR3 reads TGTGCCAGCAGTTACGGCAGAGCCTACACAGATACGCAGTATTTT.

The V call is TRBV4-3, the J call TRBJ2-2; D unresolved. CDR1 and CDR2 (germline): LGHNA, YSLEER. V lost 0 bases and J lost 5, with 7 bases in between. The CDR3 spans 14 residues. CDR3 sequence reads: CASSQDGWTGELFF. DNA of the CDR3: TGCGCCAGCAGCCAAGATGGGTGGACCGGGGAGCTGTTTTTT.

The CDR3 DNA sequence: TGTGCCACCTCTCCTGCGACAGATACGCAGTATTTT. Its translation is CATSPATDTQYF. The genes are TRBV6-1 and TRBJ2-3; no firm D call. This CDR3 is built from 12 residues. Per germline, CDR1 MNHNS and CDR2 SASEGT. Deletions cut 10 bases from V and 3 bases from J, with 11 bases between.

The chain combines TRBV5-1 with TRBJ2-7; D remains ambiguous. The CDR3 runs 15 residues. Germline-derived CDR1 and CDR2 are SGHRS and YFSETQ. Trimming left V 5 bases short and J 7 bases short, with 22 bases between. CDR3 sequence reads: CASSRSMGSPWEQYF. The CDR3 nucleotides read TGCGCCAGCAGTCGATCCATGGGCAGCCCTTGGGAGCAGTACTTC.

This chain connects TRBV2 to TRBJ2-3; tentatively, D is TRBD1 or TRBD2 (6 bases each). V dropped 6 bases and J dropped 5 bases, with 9 bases sitting between them. CDR1 SNHLY and CDR2 FYNNEI come from the germline V gene. There are 12 residues in the CDR3. CDR3 nucleotides: TGTGCCAGCAGGGGGGGCAGAGATACGCAGTATTTT. Translating gives CASRGGRDTQYF. The whole variable domain, filled in from reference TRBV2 and TRBJ2-3, reads EPEVTQTPSHQVTQMGQEVILRCVPISNHLYFYWYRQILGQKVEFLVSFYNNEISEKSEIFDDQFSVERPDGSNFTLKIRSTKLEDSAMYFCASRGGRDTQYFGPGTRLTVL.

The rearrangement joins TRBV18 to TRBJ2-1; D gene ambiguous. The germline V gene encodes CDR1 KGHSH and CDR2 LQKENI. V was shortened by 1 base and J by 0 bases, with 7 bases between the two germline ends. CDR3 length: 15 amino acids. The CDR3 DNA reads TGTGCCAGCTCACCACGGCCCGTCTCCTACAATGAGCAGTTCTTC. Translated, it gives CASSPRPVSYNEQFF.

V is TRBV5-1 and J is TRBJ1-1; no clear D. CDR3 size: 13 residues. V gave up 5 bases and J gave up 2 bases, with 10 bases separating them. Looked up from germline, CDR1 is SGHRS and CDR2 is YFSETQ. The CDR3 nucleotides read TGCGCCAGCAGAAGAGACACCAACACTGAAGCTTTCTTT. Encoded protein: CASRRDTNTEAFF. Drawing the rest from reference TRBV5-1 and TRBJ1-1, the complete variable domain is KAGVTQTPRYLIKTRGQQVTLSCSPISGHRSVSWYQQTPGQGLQFLFEYFSETQRNKGNFPGRFSGRQFSNSRSEMNVSTLELGDSALYLCASRRDTNTEAFFGQGTRLTVV.

The chain carries TRBV27 and TRBJ2-2; 7 bases match TRBD2. From germline, CDR1 is MNHEY and CDR2 SMNVEV (reference sequence). CDR3 length: 14 amino acids. V trimming: 4 bases; J trimming: 6 bases; junction bases outside the gene matches: 5. The CDR3 DNA reads TGTGCCAGCAGTTCCGGACTAGTCTCCGGGGAGCTGTTTTTT. It yields the protein CASSSGLVSGELFF.

The chain recombines TRBV2 with TRBJ1-2; D might be TRBD1 (6 bases). V was pared by 7 bases and J by 5 bases, with 14 bases between. This CDR3 is 13 amino acids long. Germline CDR1 is SNHLY and CDR2 is FYNNEI. CDR3: CASTQGRRYGYTF. DNA for the CDR3: TGTGCCAGCACCCAGGGGCGCAGGTATGGCTACACCTTC.

The chain employs TRBV5-1 and TRBJ1-1; D possibly corresponds to TRBD1 (5 bases). Germline values: CDR1 SGHRS, CDR2 YFSETQ. V shed 4 bases and J shed 5 bases, with 24 bases lying between them. The CDR3 contains 17 residues. The CDR3 DNA follows: TGCGCCAGCAGCCCGTCGGCCGTCGGGGGGTATGAGACTGAAGCTTTCTTT. Translating it yields CASSPSAVGGYETEAFF.

The DNA for the CDR3 is TGCGCCAGCAGCCCAGGACGCTCTAGCACAGATACGCAGTATTTT. Translated, it gives CASSPGRSSTDTQYF. V usage is TRBV5-1 and J usage is TRBJ2-3; D is uncertain. Trimming took 4 bases from V and 0 from J, leaving 12 bases between them. The CDR3 is made up of 15 amino acids. Germline lookup yields CDR1 SGHRS and CDR2 YFSETQ.

The rearrangement links TRBV25-1 to TRBJ2-7; perhaps TRBD1 as D (5 bases). V gave up 2 bases and J gave up 2 bases, with 10 bases separating them. This CDR3 spans 14 amino acids. Looked up from germline, CDR1 is MGHDK and CDR2 is SYGVNS. CDR3 nucleotides: TGTGCCAGCAGTGAAAAATACAGGCCCTACGAGCAGTACTTC. Encoded protein: CASSEKYRPYEQYF.

The rearrangement links TRBV27 to TRBJ2-7, with TRBD1 as a possible D gene (6 bases). V lost 6 bases, J lost 4 bases, and 19 bases lay in between. CDR3 length: 15 residues. Germline values: CDR1 MNHEY, CDR2 SMNVEV (reference sequence). CDR3 sequence (DNA): TGTGCCAGCAGGCTCTCTTCCGGGACACAATACGAGCAGTACTTC. Its translation: CASRLSSGTQYEQYF.

The chain uses TRBV12-2 and TRBJ2-7; the table's D call of TRBD1 was not tested on the DNA. TRBV12-2 is an annotated pseudogene. The CDR3 extends over 16 amino acids. The CDR3 protein is CASRLAVAGDTYEQYF. The CDR3 coding sequence is TGTGCAAGTCGCTTAGCGGTGGCAGGGGATACCTACGAGCAGTACTTC.

The chain employs TRBV14 and TRBJ2-3; D possibly corresponds to TRBD2 (5 bases). The germline CDR1 and CDR2 sequences are SGHDN and FVKESK. Deletions cut 2 bases from V and 9 bases from J, with 15 bases between. The CDR3 covers 14 residues. The CDR3 bases are TGTGCCAGCAGCCAAACTAGTCCCTTTGAAACGCAGTATTTT. Protein: CASSQTSPFETQYF.

J is TRBJ2-3 and V is TRBV7-2; D is possibly TRBD2 (6 bases). The CDR3 length is 15 residues. Germline loops: CDR1 SGHTA, CDR2 FQGNSA. Trimming pared 4 bases from V and 0 bases from J, leaving 11 bases between. The CDR3 DNA follows: TGTGCCAGCAGCTACGGGAGCCACAGCACAGATACGCAGTATTTT. Amino acid sequence: CASSYGSHSTDTQYF.

Note on this clone: Other DNA sequences within the sample encode an identical CDR3. The genes are TRBV6-5 and TRBJ1-2, with D possibly TRBD1 on 5 matching bases. Germline values: CDR1 MNHEY, CDR2 SVGAGI. The CDR3 contains 15 residues. Trimming stripped 0 bases from V and 3 bases from J, with 11 bases between. CDR3 DNA sequence: TGTGCCAGCAGTTACTCCCCGGGAGGGGACTATGGCTACACCTTC. It specifies CASSYSPGGDYGYTF.

This clone was seen once. The chain links TRBV12-5 to TRBJ2-2; 7 bases are shared with TRBD1. The CDR3 loop spans 16 amino acids. Germline values: CDR1 LGHNT, CDR2 FRNRAP. Trimming removed 0 bases from V and 3 bases from J; junction bases left unmatched: 4. The CDR3 sequence is CASGLVLGGDTGELFF. CDR3 DNA sequence: TGTGCTAGTGGTTTGGTACTAGGGGGCGACACCGGGGAGCTGTTTTTT.